The entry that follows covers one T cell receptor beta chain sequence. CDR1 and CDR2 (germline): SEHNR, FQNEAQ (reference sequence). V lost 1 base to trimming and J lost 0 bases, with 9 bases between them. The CDR3 loop spans 15 amino acids. This sample is drawn from a study of blood T cell repertoires in COVID-19. The method was immunoSEQ multiplex PCR; TCRdb's version includes in-frame clones alone and lacks a portion of them. The sample includes 160,000 or so clones, roughly 90% of them seen just once. Sample: PBMCs or T cells enriched from blood (not recorded which). This chain connects TRBV7-9 to TRBJ1-1; perhaps TRBD1 as D (5 bases). The receptor's source is a human donor with acute COVID-19. The donor label of this sample is uncertain. In DNA form, the CDR3 reads TGTGCCAGCAGCTTAGGCCCAGGGATGAACACTGAAGCTTTCTTT. Translating it yields CASSLGPGMNTEAFF.